What follows describes a single T cell receptor beta chain. After removal of 5 bases from V and 7 bases from J, the junction contained 7 bases not matched to a gene. Germline V gene data show CDR1 as MDHEN and CDR2 as SYDVKM. This CDR3 is built from 13 residues. This record belongs to a study of blood T cell repertoires in COVID-19. Study as a whole: The samples span acute and convalescent COVID-19 from the United States, Italy and Spain. Sources were T cells, B-cell-depleted T cells, or PBMCs; the material itself was cDNA or gDNA.

Original data processing: By means of reference gene primer amplification, nucleated cell counts were estimated. Profiled with immunoSEQ multiplex PCR; TCRdb holds only in-frame clones, not every one. That table furnishes V, J and clone size, whereas the DNA furnished D and trimming. This sample has 140,000 to 150,000 clones; approximately 86% occur once, and the top ten carry 1.5% to 2%. Sequenced: peripheral blood. This chain uses TRBV28 with TRBJ1-1; 7 bases are a match to TRBD1. The sequence derives from a man between 70 and 80 years old with acute or convalescent COVID-19. CDR3 in amino acids: CASSDRAVGEAFF. The CDR3 DNA follows: TGTGCCAGCAGTGACAGGGCGGTAGGTGAAGCTTTCTTT.